These T cell receptor beta chains were read from a single sample in a study of cytomegalovirus exposure and HLA in healthy donors. Only in-frame clones appear in the TCRdb table, and some are missing; sequencing was by immunoSEQ multiplex PCR. The sample lists about 200,000 clones, about 79% occurring once. Specimen: PBMCs. Receptors originate from a woman aged 25-40 years in good health and CMV-seropositive. Both conserved end residues are part of each CDR3. The order of the fields is J gene, V gene, clone size, D gene, CDR3 DNA, CDR3 protein. The D gene is left open where the match is weak. Size tells how often a clone was seen (once, few, many) or the class of an expanded clone, and some rows leave it out.

>TRBJ2-2|TRBV19|NA|NA
TGTGCCAGTACCCCCTGGAGGGTAGGGTCCGGGGAGCTGTTTTTT
CASTPWRVGSGELFF
>TRBJ1-1|TRBV2|NA|NA
TGTGCCAGCAGTCGACAGGTGAACACTGAAGCTTTCTTT
CASSRQVNTEAFF
>TRBJ2-5|TRBV7-2|NA|NA
TGTGCCAGCAGCCCCCCGTGGGGGGTCGAAGAGACCCAGTACTTC
CASSPPWGVEETQYF
>TRBJ1-2|TRBV18|NA|NA
TGTGCCAGCTCACCACAGTCCCCGGTTGCGAGTACTAACTATGGCTACACCTTC
CASSPQSPVASTNYGYTF
>TRBJ1-1|TRBV5-6|NA|TRBD1
TGTGCCAGCAGCGGAGACAGGGCCCTCGGCACTGAAGCTTTCTTT
CASSGDRALGTEAFF
>TRBJ2-7|TRBV28|NA|TRBD2
TGTGCCAGCCTCCCGGGGGGTACTAGCGGGAGTATCGGCTACGAGCAGTACTTC
CASLPGGTSGSIGYEQYF
>TRBJ1-5|TRBV19|NA|NA
TGTGCCAGTAGTATCGCTTTGACAGTAGGCAATCAGCCCCAGCATTTT
CASSIALTVGNQPQHF
>TRBJ2-7|TRBV28|NA|NA
TGTGCCAGCAGTTTAAGGGGCGACGAGCAGTACTTC
CASSLRGDEQYF
>TRBJ2-1|TRBV27|NA|NA
TGTGCCAGCAGTCCCCTGGGCCTCAGCTCCTACAATGAGCAGTTCTTC
CASSPLGLSSYNEQFF
>TRBJ1-5|TRBV2|NA|NA
TGTGCCAGCATTGGGGAGGTTGGTCAGCCCCAGCATTTT
CASIGEVGQPQHF
>TRBJ1-5|TRBV6-1|NA|TRBD1
TGTGCCAGCCGGAACAGGGGTAGCGGGAGTCAGCCCCAGCATTTT
CASRNRGSGSQPQHF
>TRBJ1-5|TRBV27|NA|NA
TGTGCCAGCAGTTTATGGGCTCGCGGGACCGGGCAGCCCCAGCATTTT
CASSLWARGTGQPQHF
>TRBJ2-1|TRBV11-3|NA|TRBD1
TGTGCCAGCAGCTTGACAGGGGCAATCAATGAGCAGTTCTTC
CASSLTGAINEQFF
>TRBJ2-7|TRBV7-2|NA|NA
TGTGCCAGCAGCGGTCGACTAGCCTACGAGCAGTACTTC
CASSGRLAYEQYF
>TRBJ2-1|TRBV29-1|NA|TRBD2
TGCAGCGCCGCTAGCGGAAGAAACAATGAGCAGTTCTTC
CSAASGRNNEQFF
>TRBJ2-1|TRBV7-2|NA|TRBD2
TGTGCCAGCAGCCTGGTAGCGGGAGGGCCTGGCAATGAGCAGTTCTTC
CASSLVAGGPGNEQFF
>TRBJ2-1|TRBV7-2|once|NA
TGTGCCAGCAGCTTCGGGTGGGAGAGGGAGCAGTTCTTC
CASSFGWEREQFF
>TRBJ2-7|TRBV25-1|NA|NA
TGTGCCAGCAGTGGTTACAGAGAGCAGTACTTC
CASSGYREQYF
>TRBJ1-2|TRBV6-1|NA|NA
TGTGCCAGCAGACAGATTTCTAACTATGGCTACACCTTC
CASRQISNYGYTF
>TRBJ2-3|TRBV13|NA|TRBD2
TGTGCCAGCAGCTTACCGAGCGGGAGAAGAGATACGCAGTATTTT
CASSLPSGRRDTQYF
>TRBJ1-1|TRBV18|few|NA
TGTGCCAGCTCCGGGGAGACTGAAGCTTTCTTT
CASSGETEAFF
>TRBJ1-1|TRBV6-1|NA|NA
TGTGCCAGCAGTGATTGGGGCAGGGTGAACACTGAAGCTTTCTTT
CASSDWGRVNTEAFF
>TRBJ2-5|TRBV15|NA|NA
TGTGCCACCCGCGGGGTAGCGTGGGGTGAGACCCAGTACTTC
CATRGVAWGETQYF